Below, 21 T cell receptor beta chains from the same sample are listed, as sequenced in a study of blood T cells in healthy people across ages. It was with a sample-barcoded 5' primer and a J-beta primer mix that a second PCR of roughly 7 to 12 cycles was run. Via MiXCR, TCRdb re-called the 5' RACE reads, giving one row per CDR3 protein. Of 800,000 or so distinct CDR3 sequences listed, 62% are singletons. The sample comprised blood. Receptor source: a man aged 25-45 years in good health.

This clonotype was picked up a small number of times. CDR3 residues: CSASQGGRYTNYGYTF. In nucleotides, the CDR3 is TGCAGTGCTAGCCAGGGGGGCCGATACACTAACTATGGCTACACCTTC. This sequence joins TRBV20-1 and TRBJ1-2, with 7 bases identical to TRBD1. With 3 bases clipped from V and 0 bases from J, the junction kept 10 bases outside the gene matches. CDR1 and CDR2 (germline): DFQATT, SNEGSKA (reference sequence). The CDR3 contains 16 residues.

The chain employs TRBV29-1 and TRBJ2-1; 7 bases agree with TRBD1. This CDR3 is 14 amino acids long. Looked up from germline, CDR1 is SQVTM and CDR2 is ANQGSEA. V gave up 0 bases and J gave up 6 bases; unmatched junction bases: 5. CDR3 nucleotide sequence: TGCAGCGTTGAAGACCAGGGGGAAAGCAATGAGCAGTTCTTC. As protein: CSVEDQGESNEQFF.

This clonotype appeared once. V and J are TRBV2 and TRBJ2-2, with TRBD1 matching 8 bases. In germline, CDR1 is SNHLY, CDR2 FYNNEI. The CDR3 is 15 residues long. The ends lost 5 bases at V and 4 bases at J; junction bases unmatched: 6. The CDR3: CASSPDRVVTGELFF. The CDR3 coding sequence is TGTGCCAGCAGTCCGGACAGGGTGGTCACCGGGGAGCTGTTTTTT.

The chain carries TRBV27 and TRBJ2-3; unclear D gene. Germline assignment: CDR1 MNHEY and CDR2 SMNVEV (reference sequence). CDR3 length: 16 amino acids. Trimming left V 3 bases short and J 1 base short, with 14 bases between. The CDR3 DNA sequence: TGTGCCAGCAGTTTTTTACAAGGGTATGGCACAGATACGCAGTATTTT. This sequence encodes CASSFLQGYGTDTQYF.

The chain links TRBV6-5 to TRBJ2-4, with D perhaps given as TRBD1 or TRBD2 (5 bases each). The DNA end is more similar to TRBJ2-7, so the J call may be wrong. Looked up from germline, CDR1 is MNHEY and CDR2 is SVGAGI. This CDR3 is built from 13 residues. CDR3 bases: TGTGCCAGCAGTTATATGGGGGTGGCCGAGCAGTACTTC. It codes for CASSYMGVAEQYF.

The CDR3 bases are TGTGCCATCAGTGATTTAACCGGGGCCAACGTCCTGACTTTC. Its protein is CAISDLTGANVLTF. The chain combines TRBV10-3 with TRBJ2-6, with D unresolved. This CDR3 contains 14 residues. V lost 3 bases and J lost 4, with 7 bases in between. The germline CDR1 and CDR2 sequences are ENHRY and SYGVKD.

The rearrangement links TRBV20-1 to TRBJ2-5; 11 positions agree with TRBD2. Germline lookup yields CDR1 DFQATT and CDR2 SNEGSKA (reference sequence). J gave up 0 bases and V 3 bases, and 3 bases lay outside the gene matches. This CDR3 is 15 amino acids long. The CDR3 region is CSARLAGGYQETQYF. The CDR3, as DNA: TGCAGTGCTAGGTTAGCGGGGGGGTACCAAGAGACCCAGTACTTC.

The chain employs TRBV12-3 or TRBV12-4 and TRBJ2-2, with 14 bases fitting TRBD2. Germline trimming cut 8 bases from V and 5 bases from J; bases unmatched to any gene: 10. The CDR3 contains 17 residues. For the CDR3, the DNA is TGTGCCAGCCGCCCCGGGACTAGCGGGGGACTTACCGGGGAGCTGTTTTTT. It translates to CASRPGTSGGLTGELFF.

This clonotype has only a few counts. The genes are TRBV9 and TRBJ2-5; TRBD2 agrees at 12 bases. The V segment lost 3 bases and the J segment 2 bases; nucleotides outside the gene matches: 5. Germline V gene data show CDR1 as SGDLS and CDR2 as YYNGEE. The CDR3 is made up of 16 amino acids. CDR3 nucleotide sequence: TGTGCCAGCAGCGCGAGGACTAGCGGGAAACAAGAGACCCAGTACTTC. This encodes CASSARTSGKQETQYF.

This clonotype is a singleton in its sample. This chain joins TRBV9 and TRBJ2-1; 8 nucleotides line up with TRBD2. The trim removed 4 bases at V and 8 bases at J, leaving 14 bases unmatched. The CDR3 totals 16 residues. Germline V gene sequence: CDR1 SGDLS, CDR2 YYNGEE. CDR3 sequence reads: CASSTDDGGEFYEQFF. The CDR3, as DNA: TGTGCCAGCAGCACTGACGACGGGGGGGAATTCTATGAGCAGTTCTTC.

The chain recombines TRBV7-9 with TRBJ2-7, with D maybe TRBD1 (5 bases). The CDR3 is 14 amino acids. Trimming pared 0 bases from V and 3 bases from J, leaving 9 bases between. Germline V CDR1 and CDR2: SEHNR, FQNEAQ (reference sequence). The CDR3 here is CASSLADTDYEQYF. The DNA of the CDR3 is TGTGCCAGCAGCTTAGCGGACACCGACTACGAGCAGTACTTC.

The chain recombines TRBV7-2 with TRBJ2-5; D unclear. Germline V gives CDR1 SGHTA, CDR2 FQGNSA. This CDR3 contains 13 residues. V was cut by 7 bases and J by 0 bases, with 9 bases left in between. CDR3 coding DNA: TGTGCCAGCACCAGGAGCTACCAAGAGACCCAGTACTTC. As protein: CASTRSYQETQYF.

This clonotype was seen many times. V is TRBV9 and J is TRBJ2-1; 11 bases map to TRBD1. Germline V gene data show CDR1 as SGDLS and CDR2 as YYNGEE. The CDR3 has 14 amino acids. V trimming: 0 bases; J trimming: 9 bases; junction bases outside the gene matches: 2. DNA of the CDR3: TGTGCCAGCAGCGTAGCGGGGACAGGGGGTGAGCAGTTCTTC. Amino acid sequence: CASSVAGTGGEQFF.

The chain couples TRBV4-3 to TRBJ2-7, with 9 positions matching TRBD1. CDR3 length equals 17 residues. CDR1 LGHNA and CDR2 YSLEER come from the germline V gene. Unmatched junction bases numbered 9, after V lost 3 bases and J lost 0 bases. Here the CDR3 DNA reads TGCGCCAGCAGCCAGGGGGGACAGGGTCGAGACTCCTACGAGCAGTACTTC. Its translation: CASSQGGQGRDSYEQYF.

A few counts support this clonotype. The chain employs TRBV13 and TRBJ1-2, with 8 bases lining up with TRBD1. This CDR3 is built from 15 residues. Germline V gene sequence: CDR1 PRHDT, CDR2 FYEKMQ (reference sequence). V shed 4 bases, J shed 3 bases, and the junction held 7 bases outside the gene matches. In DNA form, the CDR3 reads TGTGCCAGCAGCTCCAACAGGGGGATCTACTATGGCTACACCTTC. This codes for CASSSNRGIYYGYTF.

The chain employs TRBV4-3 and TRBJ1-1; possibly TRBD1 for D (5 bases). CDR3 length: 15 amino acids. Germline CDR1 LGHNA, CDR2 YSLEER. V was clipped by 5 bases and J by 1 base, with 14 bases between them. The CDR3 sequence: CASSSEPQGNTEAFF. The CDR3 DNA reads as TGCGCCAGCAGCAGCGAGCCCCAGGGGAACACTGAAGCTTTCTTT.

This chain connects TRBV5-1 to TRBJ1-6, with D perhaps TRBD1 (5 bases). The CDR3 spans 14 residues. Germline V gives CDR1 SGHRS, CDR2 YFSETQ. V dropped 3 bases and J dropped 10 bases, with 14 bases sitting between them. The CDR3: CASSSGLRGSPLHF. CDR3 DNA: TGCGCCAGCAGCTCGGGACTCCGGGGGTCACCCCTCCACTTT.

The rearrangement joins TRBV20-1 to TRBJ1-1; D is ambiguous. The germline gives CDR1 DFQATT, CDR2 SNEGSKA (reference sequence). The ends were cut back, 2 bases at V and 1 base at J, with 14 bases in the middle. The CDR3 loop spans 15 amino acids. The CDR3: CSARRERLGNTEAFF. The CDR3 region has the DNA TGCAGTGCTAGACGGGAACGTCTAGGGAACACTGAAGCTTTCTTT.

This chain joins TRBV6-5 and TRBJ2-5; 11 positions match TRBD2. After removal of 9 bases from V and 5 bases from J, the junction contained 8 bases not matched to a gene. Germline V CDR1 and CDR2: MNHEY, SVGAGI. The CDR3 spans 14 residues. For the CDR3, the DNA is TGTGCCAGTTATAGCGGGGGGGCTTATGAGACCCAGTACTTC. It codes for CASYSGGAYETQYF.

The chain couples TRBV10-3 to TRBJ2-4; 9 positions match TRBD1. The CDR3 totals 13 residues. With V trimmed by 4 bases and J by 8 bases, 3 bases remained unmatched. Germline lookup yields CDR1 ENHRY and CDR2 SYGVKD. Here the CDR3 reads CAISGTGVDIQYF. CDR3 DNA sequence: TGTGCCATCAGTGGGACAGGGGTTGACATTCAGTACTTC.

J is TRBJ2-3 and V is TRBV20-1, with 10 positions matching TRBD1. V was pared by 7 bases and J by 2 bases, with 9 bases of the junction left unmatched. The CDR3 covers 15 residues. Germline V CDR1 and CDR2: DFQATT, SNEGSKA (reference sequence). In DNA form, the CDR3 reads TGCAGTGGCACAGCGACAGGGGGCCTCACAGATACGCAGTATTTT. It specifies CSGTATGGLTDTQYF.